These T cell receptor beta chains were read from a single sample in a study of cytomegalovirus exposure and HLA in healthy donors. Repertoires were generated with immunoSEQ multiplex PCR, while TCRdb's copy carries only in-frame clones and drops some. The table records approximately 82,000 clones, around 79% of them present only once. Material for sequencing was PBMCs. All receptors derive from a man aged 40-49 years in good health and CMV-seronegative. Both conserved end residues are part of each CDR3. The D gene is left open where the match is weak. Some rows have no size entry. The others give once, few or many, or a class for an expanded clone.

cdr3_nt cdr3_aa j_call v_call d_call clone_size
TGTGCCTGGAGCCGGGGGAACAATCAGCCCCAGCATTTT CAWSRGNNQPQHF TRBJ1-5 TRBV30 NA NA
TGTGCCAGCAGTCCGAGGGGCAGGGGGTTTGGAAAACTGTTTTTT CASSPRGRGFGKLFF TRBJ1-4 TRBV28 TRBD1 once
TGTGCCAGCAGCTTAGGTTACGGTTCCTACGAGCAGTACTTC CASSLGYGSYEQYF TRBJ2-7 TRBV7-8 NA NA
TGTGCCATCCGGGGAAACCCCTCTGGAAACACCATATATTTT CAIRGNPSGNTIYF TRBJ1-3 TRBV7-2 NA NA
TGTGCCAGCACCGCTGGACAAAATCAGCCCCAGCATTTT CASTAGQNQPQHF TRBJ1-5 TRBV6-6 NA once
TGCGCCAGCAACGCTCGGCCCTCAGGAACAGATACGCAGTATTTT CASNARPSGTDTQYF TRBJ2-3 TRBV5-1 NA NA
TGTGCCAGCAGCAACCCCCCTAGCGGATCATCCTACGAGCAGTACTTC CASSNPPSGSSYEQYF TRBJ2-7 TRBV7-9 TRBD2 NA
TGTGCCACCACAGGAACAGTGAACACTGAAGCTTTCTTT CATTGTVNTEAFF TRBJ1-1 TRBV27 NA NA
TGTGCCAGCGCGGACCGGACACAAGAGACCCAGTACTTC CASADRTQETQYF TRBJ2-5 TRBV6-1 NA NA
TGCGCCAGCAGCTCGGGACAGCAAGAGACCCAGTACTTC CASSSGQQETQYF TRBJ2-5 TRBV5-1 TRBD1 NA
TGTGCCATCAATCCGGGACAGGGGAACTCTGGGGCCAACGTCCTGACTTTC CAINPGQGNSGANVLTF TRBJ2-6 TRBV10-3 TRBD1 NA
TGTGCCAGCAGTTTAGTCGGGGGGCAAGGCTACACCTTC CASSLVGGQGYTF TRBJ1-2 TRBV27 NA NA
TGTGCCAGCAGGGAGCGGGAGGCCTACGAGCAGTACTTC CASREREAYEQYF TRBJ2-7 TRBV6-1 TRBD2 few
TGTGCCTGGAGTGTAGGGGTTGGTGGCTATGGCTACACCTTC CAWSVGVGGYGYTF TRBJ1-2 TRBV30 NA NA
TGCGCCAGCAGCCACTTATCGTTGGGACTAGAGACCTACGAGCAGTACTTC CASSHLSLGLETYEQYF TRBJ2-7 TRBV4-1 TRBD2 NA
TGTGCCAGTAGTATAACTAGCGGGAGGCAAAATACGCAGTATTTT CASSITSGRQNTQYF TRBJ2-3 TRBV19 TRBD2 NA
TGTGCCAGTAGTCCCACCGCTACAGGGAATCAGCCCCAGCATTTT CASSPTATGNQPQHF TRBJ1-5 TRBV19 NA few
TGTGCCATCAGTTCACAGGGCATCTCCTACGAGCAGTACTTC CAISSQGISYEQYF TRBJ2-7 TRBV10-3 NA NA
TGCAGTGCTTCTCCCGTCTATGGCTACACCTTC CSASPVYGYTF TRBJ1-2 TRBV20-1 NA NA
TGCGCCAGCAGCTTGGAGGTTCTGGACAACGGCAAAACTTTCTTT CASSLEVLDNGKTFF TRBJ1-1 TRBV5-1 NA NA
TGTGCCAGCAGCGCGGCCAGGGACACTGAAGCTTTCTTT CASSAARDTEAFF TRBJ1-1 TRBV7-9 NA NA
TGTGCCAGCAGCTTGCCCCGCGGGGAGTACAATGAGCAGTTCTTC CASSLPRGEYNEQFF TRBJ2-1 TRBV5-4 NA NA
TGTGCCACCAGCAGAGATAAGGCGGCTAGCGGGAGTCTCCATGAGCAGTTCTTC CATSRDKAASGSLHEQFF TRBJ2-1 TRBV15 TRBD2 NA
TGTGCCAGCAGTTCTGCTAGCGGCTACGAGCAGTACTTC CASSSASGYEQYF TRBJ2-7 TRBV5-6 TRBD2 once
TGTGCCAGCAGTACTGGGGGAGGAAACATTCAGTACTTC CASSTGGGNIQYF TRBJ2-4 TRBV25-1 NA NA
TGTGCCAGTAGTATAGATCTAGCACTCCCTTTTAGGGCTTTCTTT CASSIDLALPFRAFF TRBJ1-1 TRBV19 NA NA
TGTGCCAGCAGTGAAATAAGGCGGGAAAACCAGCAGTTCTTC CASSEIRRENQQFF TRBJ2-1 TRBV6-1 NA NA
TGTGCCAGCAGCTCGGGTGGAGGGAGAAATTCACCCCTCCACTTT CASSSGGGRNSPLHF TRBJ1-6 TRBV7-3 NA NA
TGTGCCAGCAGGACGACAGGATTCTCCTACAATGAGCAGTTCTTC CASRTTGFSYNEQFF TRBJ2-1 TRBV5-5 NA NA
TGTGCCACCTCCCCGGGACTAGCGGGAGTAGAGACCCAGTACTTC CATSPGLAGVETQYF TRBJ2-5 TRBV2 TRBD2 NA
TGCGCCAGCAACTCACAGGGATTAAATGAGCAGTTCTTC CASNSQGLNEQFF TRBJ2-1 TRBV5-1 NA NA
TGTGCCAGCAGTGACTCAGCGGGAGGCATTAATGAGCAGTTCTTC CASSDSAGGINEQFF TRBJ2-1 TRBV6-4 TRBD2 NA
TGTGCCAGCAGCTTTTCAGGGGGAGGTAGCAATCAGCCCCAGCATTTT CASSFSGGGSNQPQHF TRBJ1-5 TRBV7-2 TRBD1 NA
TGTGCCAGCAGCCAAGATCAAGACTATAACACCGGGGAGCTGTTTTTT CASSQDQDYNTGELFF TRBJ2-2 TRBV4-2 NA NA
TGTGCCAGCAGCCACCGGACAGGGGTACGGGGTGAAAAACTGTTTTTT CASSHRTGVRGEKLFF TRBJ1-4 TRBV28 TRBD1 NA
TGTGCCAGCAGTGTGGCGGTCGGAGCTTTCTTT CASSVAVGAFF TRBJ1-1 TRBV6-1 NA NA
TGTGCCAGCAGCACATCACAGGGTGGGAGCACAGATACGCAGTATTTT CASSTSQGGSTDTQYF TRBJ2-3 TRBV28 NA NA
TGCAGTGCTAGTGTTCGGCAGGGGCAGTTCTTC CSASVRQGQFF TRBJ2-1 TRBV20-1 NA NA
TGTGCCAGCTTACCGACAGGGAACACTGAAGCTTTCTTT CASLPTGNTEAFF TRBJ1-1 TRBV25-1 NA NA
TGTGCCAGCAGTGAGGGACTGGAGACCTACGAGCAGTACTTC CASSEGLETYEQYF TRBJ2-7 TRBV6-1 NA few
TGTGCCAGCAGCCTTCCGCGGGGTACCGGCTACGAGCAGTACTTC CASSLPRGTGYEQYF TRBJ2-7 TRBV11-1 NA NA
TGTGCCAGCAGTGGGGACAGGCGTAGTAGCGGGAGGGCCCACGAGCAGTACTTC CASSGDRRSSGRAHEQYF TRBJ2-7 TRBV6-1 TRBD2 NA
TGTGCTAGTGGGGGGACAGTAGGGGACAATGAGCAGTTCTTC CASGGTVGDNEQFF TRBJ2-1 TRBV12-5 TRBD1 NA
TGCAGCGTTGAGGAGCCGGGACAGCAAGGGGAGGCCGGGACTAGCGGGAGGGCCTTGGAGACCCAGTACTTC CSVEEPGQQGEAGTSGRALETQYF TRBJ2-5 TRBV29-1 TRBD2 NA
TGTGCCGGTGGGACAGGGCCCGAAGGCTACACCTTC CAGGTGPEGYTF TRBJ1-2 TRBV10-3 TRBD1 NA
TGCAGCGTTGTGGTCATCACAGGGGACTATGGCTACACCTTC CSVVVITGDYGYTF TRBJ1-2 TRBV29-1 TRBD1 NA
TGTGCCAGCAGCTTAAGGAGAAGCGGGGGGCTCATTGTGACCCAGTACTTC CASSLRRSGGLIVTQYF TRBJ2-5 TRBV11-2 TRBD2 NA
TGTGCCAGTAGTATAGATGTACCCAACTTCACCGGGGAGCTGTTTTTT CASSIDVPNFTGELFF TRBJ2-2 TRBV19 NA NA
TGTGCCAGCAGTGAAAGCCGGGCAGGGATCACTGAAGCTTTCTTT CASSESRAGITEAFF TRBJ1-1 TRBV6-1 NA NA
TGTGCTAGCAGCTTACAGGGGGCCAGCACAGATACGCAGTATTTT CASSLQGASTDTQYF TRBJ2-3 TRBV7-7 TRBD1 NA
TGTGCCAGCAGCCCTGGGACTAGCTTGACGGAGACCCAGTACTTC CASSPGTSLTETQYF TRBJ2-5 TRBV7-9 TRBD2 NA
TGTGCCAGCACCCCGGACGGGACTTGGAATCAGCCCCAGCATTTT CASTPDGTWNQPQHF TRBJ1-5 TRBV6-6 NA NA
TGTGCCAGCAGCCCCCCGCAGGGTGGTAACGGCGAGCAGTACTTC CASSPPQGGNGEQYF TRBJ2-7 TRBV7-9 NA NA